The sequence of this T cell receptor (beta chain) was determined in a study of shared clonotypes between healthy human individuals. About the study: Three plates were used per donor for CD4 naive, three for CD4 memory, two for CD8 naive and one for CD8 memory.

Germline V CDR1 and CDR2: SNHLY, FYNNEI. Trimming at V came to 7 bases and at J to 8 bases, leaving 12 bases not matched to a gene. The CDR3 is 15 amino acids. Study conclusions and caveats: Relative to clonotypes present in all four donors, those not shared had lower generation probabilities.

Comment on this clone: Its antigen is not identified.

Only in-frame clones appear in the TCRdb table, and some are missing; sequencing was by immunoSEQ multiplex PCR. The repertoire includes 2,500,000 or so clones, 80% to 95% of them detected once, and about 0.39% sits in the top ten. Study donors comprised healthy, HIV-negative adults devoid of recent acute infection or vaccination. Source material: naive CD4+ T cells from PBMCs. Described subset: CD45RA+ positively selected. This receptor was obtained from a man between 18 and 35 years old in good health. Some clones in this sample may be carry-over from other donors' samples. J is TRBJ1-4 and V is TRBV2; 8 bases align to TRBD1. The CDR3 loop reads CASNLDQGAGEKLFF. The CDR3 DNA is TGTGCCAGCAATCTCGACCAGGGGGCCGGAGAAAAACTGTTTTTT.